This T cell receptor beta chain is from a study of blood T cell repertoires in COVID-19. Clones were sequenced by immunoSEQ multiplex PCR, and TCRdb holds only the in-frame ones, with some missing. The data show a few hundred thousand clones, more than 75% seen once. Trimming shortened V by 1 base and J by 2 bases, and 18 bases separated the two germline ends. CDR3 length equals 17 residues. From germline, CDR1 is LGHDT and CDR2 YNNKEL (reference sequence). The sequencing input was PBMCs or T cells enriched from blood (not recorded which). The rearrangement uses TRBV3-1 (or the pseudogene TRBV3-2) and TRBJ2-7; D is perhaps TRBD2 (5 bases). The source is a woman aged 40 to 55 with acute COVID-19. The CDR3 here is CASSQAAGPLWTYEQYF. CDR3 in DNA: TGTGCCAGCAGCCAAGCGGCGGGCCCCCTGTGGACCTACGAGCAGTACTTC.